This T cell receptor (beta chain) derives from a study of T cells after yellow fever vaccination. Study-level information: Low-cell-number fractions were prepared with SMART-Seq v4 Ultra Low Input.

Trimming took off 8 bases at V and 1 base at J, with 11 bases between the two ends. The CDR3 runs 13 residues. The germline V gene has CDR1 MNHNY and CDR2 SVGAGI (reference sequence). TCRdb passed the 5' RACE reads through MiXCR, listing each CDR3 protein once. The repertoire holds around 320,000 distinct CDR3 sequences, with about 10% as singletons. The TCR sequence derives from a man aged 18 to 35 who received the YFV17D yellow fever vaccine. The specimen was CD4+ T cells sorted from PBMCs, collected 45 days after the yellow fever booster vaccination. The chain has TRBV6-6 and TRBJ1-1; the D gene is possibly TRBD1 (6 bases). As DNA, the CDR3 is TGTGCCAGCGGTTCCAGGGGGAACACTGAAGCTTTCTTT. It codes for CASGSRGNTEAFF.